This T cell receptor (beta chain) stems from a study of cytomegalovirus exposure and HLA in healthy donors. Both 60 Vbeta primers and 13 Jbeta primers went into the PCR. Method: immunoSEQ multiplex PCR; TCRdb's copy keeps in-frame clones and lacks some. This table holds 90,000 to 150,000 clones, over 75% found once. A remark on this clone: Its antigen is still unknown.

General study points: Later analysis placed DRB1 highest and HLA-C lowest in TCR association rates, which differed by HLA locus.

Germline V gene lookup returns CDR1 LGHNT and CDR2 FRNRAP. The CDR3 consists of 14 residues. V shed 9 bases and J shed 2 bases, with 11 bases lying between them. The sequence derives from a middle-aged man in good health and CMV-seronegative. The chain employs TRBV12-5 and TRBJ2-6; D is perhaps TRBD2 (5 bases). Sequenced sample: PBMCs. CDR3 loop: CASYPGTGANVLTF. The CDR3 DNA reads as TGTGCTAGCTACCCGGGGACTGGGGCCAACGTCCTGACTTTC.